The present TCR beta chain was sequenced within a study of T-cell memory formation after mild COVID-19. The CDR3 is 15 amino acids. The germline V gene has CDR1 MGHRA and CDR2 YSYEKL. The germline V and J ends were trimmed by 5 bases and 0 bases, with 11 bases remaining between them. TCRdb reprocessed the 5' RACE reads with MiXCR, giving one entry per CDR3 protein. This table holds nearly 350,000 distinct CDR3 sequences, 13% found once. The chain recombines TRBV4-1 with TRBJ2-1; maybe TRBD2 (6 bases). The sample taken for sequencing was PBMCs or a T cell subset sorted from them (not recorded which). This receptor was identified in a man between 18 and 35 years old who had mild COVID-19 (a few samples of this study predate the infection). Cell type and time point are not known. CDR3 sequence: CASSGRDFSYNEQFF. CDR3 DNA sequence: TGCGCCAGCAGCGGCCGGGACTTCTCCTACAATGAGCAGTTCTTC.